The clone carrying this TCR beta chain was seen repeatedly, ten times or more. Time point of the sample: sample taken at primary tumor resection. Whole RNA was taken from tumor, nontumor lung or frozen PBMC; it was then sequenced unsorted. This sample is part of a study of spatial heterogeneity in lung cancer. TCRdb fed the 5' RACE reads into MiXCR, producing one record per CDR3 protein. The sample lists 40,000 or so distinct CDR3 sequences; approximately 7.5% were seen once. The CDR3 consists of 19 residues. The V segment lost 7 bases and the J segment 8 bases; nucleotides outside the gene matches: 20.

This clonotype was sampled from a male donor with early-stage non-small cell lung cancer. V gene TRBV12-3 or TRBV12-4 combines with J gene TRBJ2-3, with 14 bases identical to TRBD2. The sequencing here drew on PBMCs, taken at surgery. The DNA for the CDR3 is TGTGCCAGCACCCCTACAGGGGGGACTAGCGGGAGACCCGGGGGTACGCAGTATTTT. Its translation: CASTPTGGTSGRPGGTQYF.